This T cell receptor beta chain was retrieved from a study of blood T cell repertoires in COVID-19 (dated by TCRdb to about 2020). General notes on the study: Samples from collaborators originated in the United States, Italy and Spain and spanned both the acute and convalescent phases of COVID-19. The prospective study material was composed of cDNA or gDNA derived from T cells, B-cell-depleted T cells, or PBMCs. Deeply sampled blood TCRbeta repertoires from subjects exposed to, actively infected with, or recovered from COVID-19 were included in the dataset. The repertoires were released in a freely available public database meant as a resource for research on the immune response to SARS-CoV-2. Samples came from the ongoing ImmuneRACE study (first 160 participants) plus 1,254 subjects from 6 global collaborators. Nearly every sample came with metadata listing a de-identified subject ID, COVID-19 status, age in years and sex. Where available, HLA class I and class II types were taken from metadata supplied by the sample provider and were not determined by assay-based typing. What the study reported, not specific to this receptor: Clinical and demographic metadata were provided uncurated, with the amount varying by source and participant.

From a lookup of the germline V gene, CDR1 and CDR2 are MNHEY and SVGAGI. V is shortened by 6 bases, J by 3 bases, and the region joining them spans 11 bases. From cysteine to phenylalanine, the CDR3 is 13 amino acids long. Just the 39-base CDR3 DNA is kept, in frame starting at base 1. The immunoSEQ Assay, a bias-controlled multiplex PCR, was used to amplify TCRbeta CDR3 regions from genomic DNA. The source study handled its data this way. The number of nucleated cells in each sample was estimated by amplification of reference gene primers within the assay. To quantify the absolute abundance of each unique TCRbeta CDR3 rearrangement, sequence reads were collapsed and filtered. For each sample, productive Simpson clonality was calculated as the square root of Simpson's diversity index over productive rearrangements. Held by TCRdb, this immuneACCESS table contains in-frame sequences only and omits some clones. Under half of the omission traces to an unresolved V gene where checked; the cause of the rest is unknown. D and trimming were read from the DNA, whereas the V and J calls and clone size are those reported in that table. In this sample the table shows about 250,000 clones, 85% to 95% of which occur a single time. The ten largest account for roughly 0.89% of the sample.

At one collaborating source in Seattle, patients were enrolled during active infection and were followed longitudinally through the course of disease. Each collaborating institution followed its own protocols to collect whole blood in K2EDTA tubes. For TCRbeta analysis, collaborators shipped samples as frozen whole blood, isolated PBMCs, or DNA extracted from either of those sample types. This clone was recorded once. Its antigen has not been determined. Qualities for individual bases were not recorded, and no much larger clone is one base off. This TCR derives from a young man with COVID-19, enrolled during active disease. The chain joins TRBV6-5 to TRBJ2-5; the D gene remains uncertain. Material: peripheral blood. The CDR3 is CASSYDMEETQYF. The bases read TGTGCCAGCAGCTACGACATGGAAGAGACCCAGTACTTC.